This TCR beta chain was identified during a study of T cell repertoires in cytomegalovirus infection. On the study more broadly: Public TCR beta signatures provided an indication of both CMV infection and a matching HLA type.

In the case of this clonotype: Its antigen is still unknown.

The CDR3 covers 15 residues. Deletions cut 6 bases from V and 0 bases from J, with 15 bases between. Germline V gene sequence: CDR1 SGHVT, CDR2 SQSDAQ. TCRdb called the reads again in MiXCR, with one record for every CDR3 protein. The sample consists of 550,000 to 700,000 distinct CDR3 sequences, about 40% of them appearing once. This clonotype was sampled from a human donor in good health (CMV status not recorded). Some clones in this sample may be carry-over from other donors' samples. The chain recombines TRBV7-4 with TRBJ2-7; either TRBD1 or TRBD2 may fit D (5 bases each). Sequencing was performed on cultured PBMCs, taken from culture after CMV antigen stimulation. CDR3 nucleotides: TGTGCCAGCAGTACGGGGCAGCGGCACTCCTACGAGCAGTACTTC. Its translation: CASSTGQRHSYEQYF.